This T cell receptor (beta chain) is drawn from a study of cytomegalovirus exposure and HLA in healthy donors. Germline CDR1 reads MDHEN; CDR2 reads SYDVKM. The CDR3 is made up of 15 amino acids. Between the trimmed V and J ends, which lost 5 bases and 0 bases, there was a span of 11 bases. PCR was performed using 60 Vbeta and 13 Jbeta primers. Sequenced by immunoSEQ multiplex PCR; TCRdb stores in-frame clones only, minus some. The table shows 270,000 or so clones, with 80% to 90% occurring only once. Sequencing was carried out using PBMCs. This receptor was identified in a man aged 35 to 55 in good health and CMV-seropositive. The chain carries TRBV28 and TRBJ1-3, with D unclear. CDR3 amino acids: CASSSTTDSGNTIYF. The CDR3 DNA sequence: TGTGCCAGCAGTAGCACTACCGACTCTGGAAACACCATATATTTT. Based on the CDR3 plus reference TRBV28 and TRBJ1-3, the full variable domain is DVKVTQSSRYLVKRTGEKVFLECVQDMDHENMFWYRQDPGLGLRLIYFSYDVKMKEKGDIPEGYSVSREKKERFSLILESASTNQTSMYLCASSSTTDSGNTIYFGEGSWLTVV.